This TCR beta chain was recovered during a study of blood T cell repertoires in COVID-19. Clones were sequenced by immunoSEQ multiplex PCR, and TCRdb holds only the in-frame ones, with some missing. The sample lists about 150,000 clones; 84% were seen once. One Seattle source followed patients from active infection through their disease course. Per germline, CDR1 PRHDT and CDR2 FYEKMQ (reference sequence). The J segment lost 3 bases and the V segment lost 8 bases, leaving 10 bases of the junction unmatched. The CDR3 sequence is 14 residues long. The sample was peripheral blood. The rearrangement links TRBV13 to TRBJ2-7, with TRBD1 matching over 7 bases. The source is a young man with COVID-19, enrolled during active disease. This CDR3 reads CASGDRGVLYEQYF. The CDR3 coding sequence is TGTGCCAGCGGGGACAGAGGGGTCCTCTACGAGCAGTACTTC.